The 13 T cell receptor beta chains listed next were all sequenced from one sample in a study of response to subunit inactivated influenza vaccine. TCRdb independently ran MiXCR on the RT-PCR reads; one entry per CDR3 protein. Of about 780,000 distinct CDR3 sequences in the sample, about 18% were seen once. This material consisted of PBMCs from blood, taken 5 days after vaccination. The origin of the receptors is a man aged 45 to 65 who received an inactivated influenza vaccine.

The table lists this clonotype with a few counts. The J gene is TRBJ1-6, the V gene TRBV7-2; 8 nucleotides agree with TRBD1. The V gene end was trimmed by 6 bases and the J gene end by 9 bases; junction bases not matched to a gene: 7. The CDR3 has 14 amino acids. In germline, CDR1 is SGHTA, CDR2 FQGNSA. The CDR3 DNA follows: TGTGCCAGCAGGACGGGGCAGGGGGCTTCACCCCTCCACTTT. Encoded protein: CASRTGQGASPLHF.

The chain combines TRBV5-1 with TRBJ2-7; TRBD1 might be the D (6 bases). CDR1 and CDR2 (germline): SGHRS, YFSETQ. Trimming pared 4 bases from V and 7 bases from J, leaving 21 bases between. The CDR3 runs to 15 residues. The CDR3 spells CASSPRSRQAGEQYF. In nucleotides, the CDR3 is TGCGCCAGCAGCCCGCGCTCCCGACAGGCTGGAGAGCAGTACTTC. Full variable domain (remainder filled in from reference TRBV5-1 and TRBJ2-7): KAGVTQTPRYLIKTRGQQVTLSCSPISGHRSVSWYQQTPGQGLQFLFEYFSETQRNKGNFPGRFSGRQFSNSRSEMNVSTLELGDSALYLCASSPRSRQAGEQYFGPGTRLTVT.

The chain employs TRBV28 and TRBJ2-7; D is possibly TRBD1 (5 bases). The CDR3 spans 21 residues. With 6 bases removed from V and 5 bases from J, the gap between germline ends came to 38 bases. Germline values: CDR1 MDHEN, CDR2 SYDVKM. The CDR3 sequence is CASSLPDPWAGYEFRIDEQYF. CDR3 nucleotide sequence: TGTGCCAGCAGCCTACCGGATCCCTGGGCAGGGTATGAGTTTCGCATTGACGAGCAGTACTTC.

In this sample, this clonotype turned up many times. V is TRBV6-5 and J is TRBJ2-5; unclear D gene. Looked up from germline, CDR1 is MNHEY and CDR2 is SVGAGI. The CDR3 consists of 12 residues. The V gene lost 0 bases and the J gene lost 3 bases, with 2 bases spanning the gap. This chain's CDR3 is CASSYSKETQYF. The CDR3 DNA reads TGTGCCAGCAGTTACTCGAAAGAGACCCAGTACTTC.

In this sample, this clonotype turned up a few times. V is TRBV7-2 and J is TRBJ2-7; TRBD2 aligns across 16 bases. Germline V gives CDR1 SGHTA, CDR2 FQGNSA. J lost 3 bases, V lost 1 base, and 3 bases had no gene match. This CDR3 is built from 17 residues. The CDR3 protein is CASSLVGTSGRVYEQYF. The DNA of the CDR3 is TGTGCCAGCAGCTTAGTTGGGACTAGCGGGAGGGTCTACGAGCAGTACTTC.

This clonotype was found many times. V usage is TRBV6-2 or TRBV6-3 and J usage is TRBJ2-7, with TRBD2 matching over 7 bases. Germline lookup yields CDR1 MNHEY and CDR2 SVGEGT. The CDR3 is made up of 16 amino acids. With 6 bases clipped from V and 3 bases from J, the junction kept 14 bases outside the gene matches. The CDR3 protein is CASSQIVLQRDYEQYF. The DNA for the CDR3 is TGTGCCAGCAGCCAAATCGTTCTCCAGCGGGACTACGAGCAGTACTTC.

The chain combines TRBV6-5 with TRBJ2-1; unclear D gene. The CDR3 is 19 amino acids. V was cut by 2 bases and J by 0 bases, with 20 bases left in between. Germline CDR1 reads MNHEY; CDR2 reads SVGAGI. The CDR3 reads CASSYPLFNQNYSYNEQFF. CDR3 in DNA: TGTGCCAGCAGTTACCCCCTCTTCAACCAAAATTACTCCTACAATGAGCAGTTCTTC.

Only a few counts were recorded for this clonotype. The chain employs TRBV5-6 and TRBJ2-3; D might be TRBD1 or TRBD2, each matching 5 bases. The CDR3 length is 15 residues. Germline V gene sequence: CDR1 SGHDT, CDR2 YYEEEE. The V end was cut by 3 bases, the J end by 5 bases, with 16 bases between. CDR3 residues: CASSWFVRGRDTQYF. The CDR3 DNA is TGTGCCAGCAGCTGGTTTGTCCGGGGACGAGATACGCAGTATTTT.

CDR3: CASRPAGGVGQPQHF. The CDR3 coding sequence is TGTGCCAGCAGGCCAGCCGGGGGCGTCGGCCAGCCCCAGCATTTT. The gene calls are TRBV7-2 and TRBJ1-5; TRBD1 is a possible D gene (6 bases). V was cut by 6 bases and J by 7 bases, with 19 bases left in between. CDR1 is SGHTA, CDR2 FQGNSA, per germline. This CDR3 has 15 residues.

This clonotype was counted a few times. The V gene is TRBV6-5, the J gene TRBJ2-1, with D perhaps TRBD1 (6 bases). Trimming cost V 5 bases and J 6 bases, with 11 bases left between them. Germline V lookup: CDR1 MNHEY, CDR2 SVGAGI. This CDR3 spans 13 amino acids. The CDR3 DNA reads as TGTGCCAGCAGTACTACAGGGTCCAATGAGCAGTTCTTC. Protein sequence: CASSTTGSNEQFF.

This clonotype was counted only a few times. This chain links TRBV4-3 with TRBJ2-2; D gene unclear. The ends were cut back, 2 bases at V and 1 base at J, with 11 bases in the middle. Per the germline V gene, CDR1 is LGHNA and CDR2 is YSLEER. This CDR3 comprises 16 residues. The CDR3 coding sequence is TGCGCCAGCAGCCAAAGTTTAGGATTGAACACCGGGGAGCTGTTTTTT. It specifies CASSQSLGLNTGELFF.

In this sample, this clonotype turned up a few times. The V call is TRBV20-1, the J call TRBJ2-1, with 9 nucleotides matching TRBD2. Germline V CDR1 and CDR2: DFQATT, SNEGSKA (reference sequence). The CDR3 has 14 amino acids. Losses at the gene ends were 6 bases for V and 7 bases for J; bases not matched to a gene: 10. As DNA, the CDR3 is TGCAGTGCCATGTCCAGCGGGGGGTTAAATGAGCAGTTCTTC. This sequence encodes CSAMSSGGLNEQFF.

V and J are TRBV29-1 and TRBJ2-4, with D hard to call. Trimming stripped 4 bases from V and 0 bases from J, with 7 bases between. CDR1 and CDR2 (germline): SQVTM, ANQGSEA. The CDR3 covers 13 residues. The CDR3 sequence: CSVAGLAKNIQYF. The CDR3 region has the DNA TGCAGCGTTGCCGGATTAGCCAAAAACATTCAGTACTTC.